This TCR beta chain was profiled in a study of a mutant IDH1 vaccine in newly diagnosed glioma. Notes on the study in general: Detectable vaccine-induced immune responses arose in 93.3% of patients.

Time point reported: baseline, week 1 (first vaccination visit). Treatment noted: pre-vaccination baseline after standard-of-care therapy. The donors' diagnosis was new WHO grade 3 or 4 astrocytoma that was IDH1-mutant and ATRX-lost. This CDR3 is 15 amino acids long. Germline V gene lookup returns CDR1 SGHRS and CDR2 YFSETQ. Trimming took 4 bases from V and 3 from J, leaving 14 bases between them. Details on this clone: Antigen: not known.

The repertoire was sequenced with immunoSEQ multiplex PCR; TCRdb's copy has only in-frame clones and lacks some. The data hold under 80,000 clones, with 70% to 90% observed a single time. The specimen was PBMCs, collected from a glioma patient treated with radiotherapy, temozolomide or both. This chain joins TRBV5-1 and TRBJ2-1, with D hard to call. The TCR comes from a man aged 25 to 40 with glioma. CDR3 DNA: TGCGCCAGCAGCATACCGGCCGGCTACTACAATGAGCAGTTCTTC. This translates into CASSIPAGYYNEQFF.